The T cell receptor (beta chain) described here comes from a study of T cells after yellow fever vaccination. Whole-study results and caveats: Peaking faster, on day 5 versus 15, the secondary response was nonetheless weaker. A minor fraction of clonotypes spanned both CD4 and CD8 compartments.

TCRdb recomputed calls from the 5' RACE reads with MiXCR, one row per CDR3 protein. The table shows 400,000 to 650,000 distinct CDR3 sequences, with just over 20% occurring only once. Worth noting for this clonotype: The target antigen is unknown.

The CDR3 totals 14 residues. From germline, CDR1 is SEHNR and CDR2 FQNEAQ (reference sequence). The ends lost 4 bases at V and 9 bases at J; junction bases unmatched: 9. This receptor was taken from a man younger than 35 who received the YFV17D yellow fever vaccine. The rearrangement joins TRBV7-9 to TRBJ2-1; 7 bases are a match to TRBD2. The material was PBMCs, obtained roughly 23 days after the first yellow fever vaccination. Here the CDR3 reads CASSSSRGVGEQFF. The CDR3 DNA reads TGTGCCAGCAGCTCTAGTCGGGGGGTAGGTGAGCAGTTCTTC.